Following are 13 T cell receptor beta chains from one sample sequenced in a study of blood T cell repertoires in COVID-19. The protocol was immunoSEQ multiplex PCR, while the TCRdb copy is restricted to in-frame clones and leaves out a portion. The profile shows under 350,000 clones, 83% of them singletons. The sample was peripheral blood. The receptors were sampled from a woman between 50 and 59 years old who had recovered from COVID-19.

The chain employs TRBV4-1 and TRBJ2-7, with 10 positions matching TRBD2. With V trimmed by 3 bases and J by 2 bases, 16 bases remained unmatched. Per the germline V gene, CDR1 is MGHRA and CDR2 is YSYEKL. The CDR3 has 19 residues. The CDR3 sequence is CASSHPASGGRRLTYEQYF. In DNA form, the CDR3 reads TGCGCCAGCAGCCATCCTGCTAGCGGGGGCCGCCGTTTAACCTACGAGCAGTACTTC.

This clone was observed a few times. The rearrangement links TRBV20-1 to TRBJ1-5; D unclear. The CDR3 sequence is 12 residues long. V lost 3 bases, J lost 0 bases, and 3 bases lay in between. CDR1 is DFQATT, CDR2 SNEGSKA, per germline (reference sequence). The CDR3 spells CSASLSNQPQHF. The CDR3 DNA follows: TGCAGTGCTAGTCTTAGCAATCAGCCCCAGCATTTT.

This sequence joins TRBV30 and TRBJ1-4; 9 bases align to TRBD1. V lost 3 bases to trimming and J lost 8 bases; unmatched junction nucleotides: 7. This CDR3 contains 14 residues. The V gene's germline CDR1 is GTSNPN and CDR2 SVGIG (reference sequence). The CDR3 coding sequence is TGTGCCTGGAGCGCCGGGACAGGGTCGGAAAAACTGTTTTTT. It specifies CAWSAGTGSEKLFF.

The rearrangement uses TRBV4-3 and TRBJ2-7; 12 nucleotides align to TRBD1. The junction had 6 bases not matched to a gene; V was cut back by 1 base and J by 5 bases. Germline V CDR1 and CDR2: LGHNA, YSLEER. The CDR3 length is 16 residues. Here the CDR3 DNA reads TGCGCCAGCAGCCAAGGACCGGGACAGGGGGCCCACGAGCAGTACTTC. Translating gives CASSQGPGQGAHEQYF.

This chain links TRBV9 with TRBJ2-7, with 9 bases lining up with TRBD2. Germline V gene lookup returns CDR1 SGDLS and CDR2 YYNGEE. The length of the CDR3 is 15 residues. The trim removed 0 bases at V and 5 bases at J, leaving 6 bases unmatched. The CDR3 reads CASSVVPSGINEQYF. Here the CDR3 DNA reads TGTGCCAGCAGCGTAGTTCCTAGCGGGATCAACGAGCAGTACTTC.

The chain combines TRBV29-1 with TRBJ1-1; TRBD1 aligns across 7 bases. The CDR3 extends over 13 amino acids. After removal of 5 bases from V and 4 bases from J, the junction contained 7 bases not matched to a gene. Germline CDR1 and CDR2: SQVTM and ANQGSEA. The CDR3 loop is CSVCLAGGTEAFF. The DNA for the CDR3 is TGCAGCGTTTGTCTGGCAGGGGGCACTGAAGCTTTCTTT.

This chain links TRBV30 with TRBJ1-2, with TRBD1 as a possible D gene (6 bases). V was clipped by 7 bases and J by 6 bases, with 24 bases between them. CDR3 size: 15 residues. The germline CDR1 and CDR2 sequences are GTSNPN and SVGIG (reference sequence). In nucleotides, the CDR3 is TGTGCCTCCACCATAAGACGGGGGGCGTTAAATGGCTACACCTTC. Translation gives CASTIRRGALNGYTF.

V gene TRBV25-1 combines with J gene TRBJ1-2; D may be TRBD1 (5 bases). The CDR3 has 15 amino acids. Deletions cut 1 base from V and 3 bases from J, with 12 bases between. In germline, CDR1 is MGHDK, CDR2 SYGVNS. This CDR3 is CASSEFSGVHYGYTF. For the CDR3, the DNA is TGTGCCAGCAGTGAATTTTCGGGGGTCCACTATGGCTACACCTTC.

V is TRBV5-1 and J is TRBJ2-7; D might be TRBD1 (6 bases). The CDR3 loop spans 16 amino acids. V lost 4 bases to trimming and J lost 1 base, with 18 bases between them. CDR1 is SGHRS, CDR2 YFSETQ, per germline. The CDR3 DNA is TGCGCCAGCAGCCTGCGGGTCGGCACAGGGTCCTACGAGCAGTACTTC. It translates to CASSLRVGTGSYEQYF.

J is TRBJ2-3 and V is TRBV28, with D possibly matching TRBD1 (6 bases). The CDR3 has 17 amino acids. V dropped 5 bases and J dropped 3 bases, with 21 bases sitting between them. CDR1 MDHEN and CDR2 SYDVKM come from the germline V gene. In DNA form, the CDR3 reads TGTGCCAGCAGTGGACCGTTGGGGGACGGGACAACAGATACGCAGTATTTT. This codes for CASSGPLGDGTTDTQYF. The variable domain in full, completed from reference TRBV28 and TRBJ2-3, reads DVKVTQSSRYLVKRTGEKVFLECVQDMDHENMFWYRQDPGLGLRLIYFSYDVKMKEKGDIPEGYSVSREKKERFSLILESASTNQTSMYLCASSGPLGDGTTDTQYFGPGTRLTVL.

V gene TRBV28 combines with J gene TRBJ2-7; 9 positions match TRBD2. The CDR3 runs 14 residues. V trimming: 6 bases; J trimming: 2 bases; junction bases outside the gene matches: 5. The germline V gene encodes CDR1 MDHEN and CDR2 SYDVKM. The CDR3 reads CASSRGGRAYEQYF. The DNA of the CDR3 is TGTGCCAGCAGCCGTGGCGGGAGGGCCTACGAGCAGTACTTC.

The CDR3 loop is CASSQVTGEANYGYTF. DNA of the CDR3: TGTGCCAGCAGCCAAGTCACCGGGGAAGCTAACTATGGCTACACCTTC. The chain couples TRBV14 to TRBJ1-2; D is uncertain. V dropped 1 base and J dropped 0 bases, with 12 bases sitting between them. Per the germline V gene, CDR1 is SGHDN and CDR2 is FVKESK. This CDR3 is 16 amino acids long.

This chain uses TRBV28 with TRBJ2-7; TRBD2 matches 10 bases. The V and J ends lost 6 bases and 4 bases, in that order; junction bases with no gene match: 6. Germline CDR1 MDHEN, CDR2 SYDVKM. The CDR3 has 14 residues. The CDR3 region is CASSLGTSAYEQYF. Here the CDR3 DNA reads TGTGCCAGCAGCCTAGGGACTAGCGCTTACGAGCAGTACTTC. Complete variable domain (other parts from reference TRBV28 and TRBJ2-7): DVKVTQSSRYLVKRTGEKVFLECVQDMDHENMFWYRQDPGLGLRLIYFSYDVKMKEKGDIPEGYSVSREKKERFSLILESASTNQTSMYLCASSLGTSAYEQYFGPGTRLTVT.